This T cell receptor (beta chain) was identified during a study of T cell responses to AZD1222 COVID-19 vaccine. Concerning this clone: As yet, its antigen is unknown.

The study's findings and limits: Two AZD1222 administrations were followed by greater Spike-specific TCR breadth and depth.

Clones were sequenced by immunoSEQ multiplex PCR, and TCRdb holds only the in-frame ones, with some missing. The sample lists more than 150,000 clones, 80% to 95% occurring once. V dropped 3 bases and J dropped 6; count of bases not matched to a gene: 4. Germline lookup yields CDR1 LNHNV and CDR2 YYDKDF (reference sequence). CDR3 length: 13 residues. The sequence derives from an adult who received the AZD1222 COVID-19 vaccine. This specimen was peripheral blood, taken 28 days after the second AZD1222 dose. The J gene is TRBJ1-2, the V gene TRBV15; 7 bases match TRBD1. CDR3 sequence (DNA): TGTGCCACCAGCAGCACAGGGGCGGATGGCTACACCTTC. The encoded protein is CATSSTGADGYTF.